This T cell receptor beta chain was retrieved from a study of T-cell reconstitution after alpha-beta-depleted transplantation in children. Unique molecular identifiers were incorporated when the TCRbeta library was constructed. TCRdb re-called the PCR reads through MiXCR, storing one row per CDR3 protein. Of around 30,000 distinct CDR3 sequences in the sample, roughly 6.7% were seen once. Many counts were recorded for this clonotype. Its antigen is as yet unknown. General study results and limits: Several hundred expanded graft clones reportedly were the source of alpha-beta T cells about two months after transplant.

Germline lookup yields CDR1 ENHRY and CDR2 SYGVKD. Trimming removed 8 bases from V and 2 bases from J; junction bases left unmatched: 0. The CDR3 runs to 12 residues. V gene TRBV10-3 combines with J gene TRBJ2-7; TRBD1 aligns across 10 bases. The clonotype comes from a child younger than two who had a stem cell transplant for acute myeloid leukemia, so the T cells may come from the graft donor. Sample: peripheral blood, taken 60 days after TCRalphabeta/CD19-depleted stem cell transplant. CDR3 coding DNA: TGTGCCATCGGACAGGGGGCCTACGAGCAGTACTTC. As protein: CAIGQGAYEQYF.